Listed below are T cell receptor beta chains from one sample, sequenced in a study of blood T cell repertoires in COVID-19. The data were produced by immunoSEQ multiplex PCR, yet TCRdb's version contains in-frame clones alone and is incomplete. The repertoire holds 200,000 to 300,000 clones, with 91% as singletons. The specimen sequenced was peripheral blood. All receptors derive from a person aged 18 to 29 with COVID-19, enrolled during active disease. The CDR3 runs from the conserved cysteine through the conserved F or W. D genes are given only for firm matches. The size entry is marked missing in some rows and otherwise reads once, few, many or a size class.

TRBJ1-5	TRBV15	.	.	TGTGCCACCAGCAAAGACAGGTCTAGCAATCAGCCCCAGCATTTT	CATSKDRSSNQPQHF
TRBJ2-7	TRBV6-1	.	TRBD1	TGTGCCAGCAGTGAAGGGACAGGGGGCGCCTACGAGCAGTACTTC	CASSEGTGGAYEQYF
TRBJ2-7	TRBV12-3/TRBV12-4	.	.	TGTGCCAGCAGCACTGGGGGCCGCTACGAGCAGTACTTC	CASSTGGRYEQYF
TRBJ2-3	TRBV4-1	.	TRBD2	TGCGCCAGCAGCCCTCTGGGGGGGACTAGCGGGACCAGCACAGATACGCAGTATTTT	CASSPLGGTSGTSTDTQYF
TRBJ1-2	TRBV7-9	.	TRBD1	TGTGCCGTCCGACAGGGCACCACTAACTATGGCTACACCTTC	CAVRQGTTNYGYTF
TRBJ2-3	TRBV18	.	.	TGTGCCAGCTCACCACAGGGGACAGATACGCAGTATTTT	CASSPQGTDTQYF
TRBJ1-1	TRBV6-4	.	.	TGTGCCAGCAGCTCGCAACAGGGCACTGAAGCTTTCTTT	CASSSQQGTEAFF
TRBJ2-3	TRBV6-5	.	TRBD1	TGTGCCAGCAGTTACACGGGACAGAGCACAGATACGCAGTATTTT	CASSYTGQSTDTQYF
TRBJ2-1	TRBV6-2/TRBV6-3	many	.	TGTGCCAGCAGTTACGGGACACTTGACAGCTCCTACAATGAGCAGTTCTTC	CASSYGTLDSSYNEQFF
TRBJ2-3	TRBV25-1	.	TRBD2	TGTGCCAGCAGTGGTCCCGGGACTAGCGGGAAGGGGCCAGATACGCAGTATTTT	CASSGPGTSGKGPDTQYF
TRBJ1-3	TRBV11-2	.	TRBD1	TGTGCCAGCAGCTTAGCAGGGGGCGGAAACACCATATATTTT	CASSLAGGGNTIYF
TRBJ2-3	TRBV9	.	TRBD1	TGTGCCAGCAGCGCAACAGGGGGCATGAGCACAGATACGCAGTATTTT	CASSATGGMSTDTQYF
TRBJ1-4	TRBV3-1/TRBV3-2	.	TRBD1	TGTGCCAGCAGCCCCGGACAGGCCGAAATTAATGAAAAACTGTTTTTT	CASSPGQAEINEKLFF
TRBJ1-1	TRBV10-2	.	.	TGCGCCAGCAGACTTCAAACCGTGAACACTGAAGCTTTCTTT	CASRLQTVNTEAFF
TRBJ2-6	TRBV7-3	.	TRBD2	TGTGCCAGCAGCTCCGCTAGCGGTAGTGACTCTGGGGCCAACGTCCTGACTTTC	CASSSASGSDSGANVLTF
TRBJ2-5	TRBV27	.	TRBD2	TGTGCCAGCGCCCATGGGGGGGAAGAGACCCAGTACTTC	CASAHGGEETQYF
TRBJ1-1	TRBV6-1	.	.	TGTGCCAGCAGTGAAAGAGGGAGCTACACTGAAGCTTTCTTT	CASSERGSYTEAFF
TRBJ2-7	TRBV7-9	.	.	TGTGCCAGCAGCTTAGCCAGACTAGGCGTCTCCTACGAGCAGTACTTC	CASSLARLGVSYEQYF
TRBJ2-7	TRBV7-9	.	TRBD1	TGTGCCAGCAGCTTAGAGGGTTACGGACAGGGGGCCTACGAGCAGTACTTC	CASSLEGYGQGAYEQYF
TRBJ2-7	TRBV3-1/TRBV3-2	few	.	TGTGCCAGCAGCCAAGAAGGCGGCTCCGAGCAGTACTTC	CASSQEGGSEQYF
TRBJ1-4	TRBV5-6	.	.	TGTGCCAGTGGGAGCGGGTTTAATGAAAAACTGTTTTTT	CASGSGFNEKLFF
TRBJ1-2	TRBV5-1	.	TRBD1	TGCGCCAGCAGCCTAACCGGACAGGGAGTCAACTATGGCTACACCTTC	CASSLTGQGVNYGYTF
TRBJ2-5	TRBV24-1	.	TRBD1	TGTGCCACCAGTGAGCCTAGACAGGGTGGGGAGACCCAGTACTTC	CATSEPRQGGETQYF
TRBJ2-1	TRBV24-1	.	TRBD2	TGTGCCACCAGTGGGCTACTAGCGATGAAGCAGTTCTTC	CATSGLLAMKQFF
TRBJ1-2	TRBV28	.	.	TGTGCCAGCAGTTTGGGGGCTAACTCTAACTATGGCTACACCTTC	CASSLGANSNYGYTF
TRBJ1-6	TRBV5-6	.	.	TGTGCCAGCAGCTGGGCGGCCTCAGGGCATAATTCACCCCTCCACTTT	CASSWAASGHNSPLHF
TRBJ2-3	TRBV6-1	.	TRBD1	TGTGCCAGCAGTGAAGATCCCTCGGGACAGGGAAAGCGGCCTACGCAGTATTTT	CASSEDPSGQGKRPTQYF
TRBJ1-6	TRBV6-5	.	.	TGTGCCAGCAGTTATGCGGGAGATTCACCCCTCCACTTT	CASSYAGDSPLHF
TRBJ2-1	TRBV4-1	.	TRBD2	TGCGCCAGCAGCCAAGAGACCTTCGGGGGACTAGCGGGATTCAATGAGCAGTTCTTC	CASSQETFGGLAGFNEQFF
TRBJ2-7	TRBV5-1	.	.	TGCGCCAGCAGCTTGGGCGTAGGGGGTCTCTCCTACGAGCAGTACTTC	CASSLGVGGLSYEQYF
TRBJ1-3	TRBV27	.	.	TGTGCCAGCAGTCCTAGAAAGGTTCTCTCTGGAAACACCATATATTTT	CASSPRKVLSGNTIYF
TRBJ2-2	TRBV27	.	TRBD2	TGTGCCAGCAGTCGGACTAGCGGGAACACCGGGGAGCTGTTTTTT	CASSRTSGNTGELFF
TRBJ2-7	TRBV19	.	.	TGTGCCAGTAGGACCGACAGCATCTCCTACGAGCAGTACTTC	CASRTDSISYEQYF
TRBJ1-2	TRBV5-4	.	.	TGTGCCAGCAGCTTGGGGGGAGGAGGCGGCTATGGCTACACCTTC	CASSLGGGGGYGYTF
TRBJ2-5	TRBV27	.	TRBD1	TGTGCCAGCAGTCCCCGGACAGGGTTCGGGGGAGAGACCCAGTACTTC	CASSPRTGFGGETQYF
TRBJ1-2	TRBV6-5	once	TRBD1	TGTGCCAGCAGTAACCGGGACAGCTATGGCTACACCTTC	CASSNRDSYGYTF
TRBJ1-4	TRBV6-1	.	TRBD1	TGTGCCAGCAGTGAAGACAGGGGGCTAAAACTGTTTTTT	CASSEDRGLKLFF
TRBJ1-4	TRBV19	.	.	TGTGCCAGTAGTATCGGGCCCCAGGGAGGATGGCAGAGGGAAAAACTGTTTTTT	CASSIGPQGGWQREKLFF
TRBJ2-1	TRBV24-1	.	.	TGTGCCACCAGTGATTTGGACGAGGTCGGGGGCAATGAGCAGTTCTTC	CATSDLDEVGGNEQFF